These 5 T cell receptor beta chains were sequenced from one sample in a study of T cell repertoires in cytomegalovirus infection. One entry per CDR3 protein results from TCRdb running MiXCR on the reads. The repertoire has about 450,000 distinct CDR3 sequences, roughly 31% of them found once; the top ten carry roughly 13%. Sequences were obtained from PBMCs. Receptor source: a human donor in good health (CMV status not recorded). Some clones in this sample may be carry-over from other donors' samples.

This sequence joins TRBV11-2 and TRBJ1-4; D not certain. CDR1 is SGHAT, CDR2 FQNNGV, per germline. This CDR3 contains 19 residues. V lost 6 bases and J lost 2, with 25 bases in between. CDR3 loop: CASSQLPAPSPPTNEKLFF. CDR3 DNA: TGTGCCAGCAGTCAACTACCGGCCCCGTCGCCCCCGACTAATGAAAAACTGTTTTTT.

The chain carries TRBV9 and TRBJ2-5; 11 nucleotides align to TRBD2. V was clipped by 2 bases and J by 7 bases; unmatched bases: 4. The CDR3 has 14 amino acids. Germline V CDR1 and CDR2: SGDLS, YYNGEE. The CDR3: CASSVTSGGGTQYF. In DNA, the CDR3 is TGTGCCAGCAGCGTTACTAGCGGGGGCGGGACCCAGTACTTC.

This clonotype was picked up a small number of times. Here the CDR3 DNA reads TGTGCCAGCAGCCCGCAGGGAAGGCGGGAGCAGTACTTC. Amino acids: CASSPQGRREQYF. V and J are TRBV7-6 and TRBJ2-7; D possibly corresponds to TRBD1 (5 bases). Germline assignment: CDR1 SGHVS and CDR2 FNYEAQ. The CDR3 is made up of 13 amino acids. Trimming pared 5 bases from V and 7 bases from J, leaving 15 bases between.

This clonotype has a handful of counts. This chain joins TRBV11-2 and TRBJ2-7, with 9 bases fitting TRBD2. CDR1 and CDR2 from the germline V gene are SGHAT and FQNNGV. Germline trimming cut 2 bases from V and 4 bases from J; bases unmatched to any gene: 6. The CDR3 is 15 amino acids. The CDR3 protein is CASSLLAGLGYEQYF. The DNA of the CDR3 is TGTGCCAGCAGCTTACTAGCGGGACTGGGATACGAGCAGTACTTC.

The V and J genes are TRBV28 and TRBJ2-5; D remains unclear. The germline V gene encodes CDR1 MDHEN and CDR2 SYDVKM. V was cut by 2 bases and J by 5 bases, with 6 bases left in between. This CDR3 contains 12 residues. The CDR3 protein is CASSLGWETQYF. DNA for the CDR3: TGTGCCAGCAGTTTAGGTTGGGAGACCCAGTACTTC.